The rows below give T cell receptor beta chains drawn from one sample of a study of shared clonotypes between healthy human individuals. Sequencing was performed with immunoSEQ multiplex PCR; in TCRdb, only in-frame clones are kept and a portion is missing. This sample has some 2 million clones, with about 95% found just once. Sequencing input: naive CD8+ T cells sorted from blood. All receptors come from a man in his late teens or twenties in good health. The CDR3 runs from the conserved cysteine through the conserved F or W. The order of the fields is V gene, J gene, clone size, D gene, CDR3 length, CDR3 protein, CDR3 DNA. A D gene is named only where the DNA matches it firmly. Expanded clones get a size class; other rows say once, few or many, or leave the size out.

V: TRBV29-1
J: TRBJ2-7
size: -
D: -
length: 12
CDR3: CSVEVTSYEQYF
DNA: TGCAGCGTTGAAGTGACTTCCTACGAGCAGTACTTC

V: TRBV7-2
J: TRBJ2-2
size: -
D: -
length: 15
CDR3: CASSLAYAGAGELFF
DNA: TGTGCCAGCAGCTTAGCGTATGCGGGTGCGGGGGAGCTGTTTTTT

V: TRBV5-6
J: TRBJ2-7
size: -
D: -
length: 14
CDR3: CASTLGTVSYEQYF
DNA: TGTGCCAGCACCTTGGGGACTGTTTCCTACGAGCAGTACTTC

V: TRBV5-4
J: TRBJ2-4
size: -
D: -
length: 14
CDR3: CASSPHGPGNIQYF
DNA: TGTGCCAGCAGCCCTCACGGGCCAGGGAACATTCAGTACTTC

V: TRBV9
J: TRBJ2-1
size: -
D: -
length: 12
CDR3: CASSSHGNEQFF
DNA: TGTGCCAGCAGCTCCCATGGCAATGAGCAGTTCTTC

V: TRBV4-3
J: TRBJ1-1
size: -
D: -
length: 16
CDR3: CASSQTAYNRESEAFF
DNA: TGCGCCAGCAGCCAGACGGCGTATAACAGGGAATCTGAAGCTTTCTTT

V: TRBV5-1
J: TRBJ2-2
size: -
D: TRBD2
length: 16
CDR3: CASSLGLAGMDGELFF
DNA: TGCGCCAGCAGCTTGGGACTAGCGGGAATGGACGGGGAGCTGTTTTTT

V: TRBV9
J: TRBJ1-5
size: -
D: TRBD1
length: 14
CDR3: CASSVGQGNQPQHF
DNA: TGTGCCAGCAGCGTAGGACAGGGGAATCAGCCCCAGCATTTT

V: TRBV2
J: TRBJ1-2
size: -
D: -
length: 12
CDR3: CASSGRAGSYTF
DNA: TGTGCCAGCAGTGGTAGGGCCGGCAGCTACACCTTC

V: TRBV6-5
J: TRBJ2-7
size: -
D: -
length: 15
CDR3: CASSYSGETVYEQYF
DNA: TGTGCCAGCAGTTACTCGGGGGAGACGGTCTACGAGCAGTACTTC

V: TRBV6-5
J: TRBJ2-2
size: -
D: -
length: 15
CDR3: CASSHLQGSHGELFF
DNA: TGTGCCAGCAGCCATCTTCAGGGAAGTCACGGGGAGCTGTTTTTT

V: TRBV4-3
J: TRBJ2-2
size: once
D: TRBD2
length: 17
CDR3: CASSQELAGGPAGELFF
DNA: TGCGCCAGCAGCCAAGAACTAGCGGGAGGGCCTGCCGGGGAGCTGTTTTTT

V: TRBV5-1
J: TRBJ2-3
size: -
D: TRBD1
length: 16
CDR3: CASSPNWDRYTDTQYF
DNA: TGCGCCAGCAGCCCGAACTGGGACAGATACACAGATACGCAGTATTTT

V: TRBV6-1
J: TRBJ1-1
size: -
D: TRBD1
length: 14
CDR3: CASSEGTGEESAFF
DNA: TGTGCCAGCAGTGAGGGGACAGGTGAGGAATCGGCTTTCTTT

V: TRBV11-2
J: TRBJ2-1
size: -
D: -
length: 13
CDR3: CASSLVPGDEQFF
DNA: TGTGCCAGCAGCTTAGTCCCCGGGGATGAGCAGTTCTTC

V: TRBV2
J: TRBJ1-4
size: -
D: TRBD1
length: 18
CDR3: CASSEALFVGQGPEKLFF
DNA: TGTGCCAGCAGTGAAGCGCTTTTTGTCGGACAGGGGCCTGAAAAACTGTTTTTT

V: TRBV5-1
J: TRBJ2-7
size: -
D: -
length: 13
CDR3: CASSWDDAYEQYF
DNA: TGCGCCAGCAGCTGGGACGATGCCTACGAGCAGTACTTC

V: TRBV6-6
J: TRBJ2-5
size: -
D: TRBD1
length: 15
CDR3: CASSYLGTEQETQYF
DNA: TGTGCCAGCAGTTACTTGGGGACAGAACAAGAGACCCAGTACTTC

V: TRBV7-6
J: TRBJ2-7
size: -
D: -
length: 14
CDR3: CASSLNVEDYEQYF
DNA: TGTGCCAGCAGCTTAAACGTCGAAGACTACGAGCAGTACTTC

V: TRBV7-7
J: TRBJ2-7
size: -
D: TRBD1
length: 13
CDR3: CASSLWTGYEQYF
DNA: TGTGCTAGCAGCTTATGGACAGGTTACGAGCAGTACTTC

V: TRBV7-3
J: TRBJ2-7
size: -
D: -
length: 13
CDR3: CASSLTTSYEQYF
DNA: TGTGCCAGCAGCTTAACCACCTCCTACGAGCAGTACTTC

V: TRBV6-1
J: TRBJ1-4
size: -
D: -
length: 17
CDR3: CASSDHKAGLPNEKLFF
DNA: TGTGCCAGCAGTGACCACAAGGCAGGGCTGCCTAATGAAAAACTGTTTTTT

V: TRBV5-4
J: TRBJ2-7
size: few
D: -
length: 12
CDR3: CASSSGGYEQYF
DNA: TGTGCCAGCAGCTCCGGGGGTTACGAGCAGTACTTC

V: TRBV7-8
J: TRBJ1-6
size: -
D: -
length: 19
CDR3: CASSLVFLEESSYNSPLHF
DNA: TGTGCCAGCAGCTTAGTATTTCTCGAGGAGAGCTCCTATAATTCACCCCTCCACTTT

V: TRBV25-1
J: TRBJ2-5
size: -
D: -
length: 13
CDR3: CASSDWGRETQYF
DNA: TGTGCCAGCAGTGATTGGGGCCGAGAGACCCAGTACTTC

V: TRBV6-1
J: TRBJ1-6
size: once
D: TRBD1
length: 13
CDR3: CASGRDSNSPLHF
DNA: TGTGCCAGCGGCCGGGACAGTAATTCACCCCTCCACTTT

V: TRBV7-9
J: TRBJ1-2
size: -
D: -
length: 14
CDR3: CASSLVPGEGGYTF
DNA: TGTGCCAGCAGCTTAGTCCCCGGGGAGGGTGGCTACACCTTC

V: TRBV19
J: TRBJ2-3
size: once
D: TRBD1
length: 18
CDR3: CASSSSDRVGMYADTQYF
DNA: TGTGCCAGTAGTTCCTCCGACAGGGTGGGCATGTACGCAGATACGCAGTATTTT

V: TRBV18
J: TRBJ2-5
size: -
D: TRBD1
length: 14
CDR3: CASSHLDRGETQYF
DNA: TGTGCCAGCTCACACCTCGACAGGGGAGAGACCCAGTACTTC

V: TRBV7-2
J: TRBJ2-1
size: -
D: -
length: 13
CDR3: CASSPWPDNEQFF
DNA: TGTGCCAGCAGCCCCTGGCCCGACAATGAGCAGTTCTTC

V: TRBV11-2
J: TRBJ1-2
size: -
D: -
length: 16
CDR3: CASSPSRGEAAYGYTF
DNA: TGTGCCAGCAGCCCGAGTCGGGGGGAGGCCGCATATGGCTACACCTTC

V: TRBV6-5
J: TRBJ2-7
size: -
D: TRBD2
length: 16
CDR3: CASSWLAGASSYEQYF
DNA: TGTGCCAGCAGTTGGCTAGCGGGGGCAAGCTCCTACGAGCAGTACTTC

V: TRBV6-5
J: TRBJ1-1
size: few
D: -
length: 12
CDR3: CASSSPWSEAFF
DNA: TGTGCCAGCAGTTCCCCATGGTCTGAAGCTTTCTTT

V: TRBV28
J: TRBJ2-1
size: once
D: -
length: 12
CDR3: CASNGVRNEQFF
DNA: TGTGCCAGCAATGGGGTTAGAAATGAGCAGTTCTTC

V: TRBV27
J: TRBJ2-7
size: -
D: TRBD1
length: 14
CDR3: CASSVGTGSYEQYF
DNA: TGTGCCAGCAGTGTCGGGACAGGGTCCTACGAGCAGTACTTC

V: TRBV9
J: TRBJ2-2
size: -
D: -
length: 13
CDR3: CASSEEYTGELFF
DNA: TGTGCCAGCAGCGAGGAGTACACCGGGGAGCTGTTTTTT

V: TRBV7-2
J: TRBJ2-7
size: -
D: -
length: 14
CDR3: CASSLAPGAYEQYF
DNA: TGTGCCAGCAGCTTAGCGCCGGGGGCCTACGAGCAGTACTTC

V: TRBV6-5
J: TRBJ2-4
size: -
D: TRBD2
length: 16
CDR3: CASSYSTSGPGDIQYF
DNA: TGTGCCAGCAGTTACTCGACTAGCGGGCCTGGGGACATTCAGTACTTC

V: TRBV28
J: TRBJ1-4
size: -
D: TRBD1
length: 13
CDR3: CASSRGQYEKLFF
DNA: TGTGCCAGCAGCAGGGGGCAATATGAAAAACTGTTTTTT

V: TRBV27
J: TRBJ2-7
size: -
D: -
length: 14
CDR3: CASSEWGGSYEQYF
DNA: TGTGCCAGCAGCGAATGGGGCGGATCCTACGAGCAGTACTTC

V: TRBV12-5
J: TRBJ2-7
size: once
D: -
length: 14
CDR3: CASGPGLADYEQYF
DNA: TGTGCTAGTGGTCCCGGACTGGCAGACTACGAGCAGTACTTC

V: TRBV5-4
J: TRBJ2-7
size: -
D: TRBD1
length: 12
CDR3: CASSLDRLEQYF
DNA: TGTGCCAGCAGCCTGGACAGGCTAGAGCAGTACTTC